These T cell receptor beta chains were read from a single sample in a study of OX40 agonist ivuxolimab in advanced cancers. Using immunoSEQ multiplex PCR, the repertoire was profiled, and TCRdb retains in-frame clones only, with some absent. The table has roughly 100,000 clones, 90% seen once. This specimen consisted of CD4+ or CD8+ T cells sorted from blood, obtained in a trial of the OX40 agonist ivuxolimab. These receptors were taken from an adult with an advanced solid tumor such as melanoma, head and neck, liver or kidney cancer. Both conserved end residues are part of each CDR3. D genes are given only for firm matches. Clone size is not always given. Where it is, it says once, few, many or a class for expanded clones.

clone size: .
J gene: TRBJ2-3
V gene: TRBV4-1
D gene: .
CDR3 DNA: TGCGCCAGCAGCTTCCCAGCGGCGAACACAGATACGCAGTATTTT
CDR3 protein: CASSFPAANTDTQYF

clone size: .
J gene: TRBJ2-7
V gene: TRBV5-5
D gene: .
CDR3 DNA: TGTGCCAGCAGCGGAAGCTACGAGCAGTACTTC
CDR3 protein: CASSGSYEQYF

clone size: .
J gene: TRBJ2-1
V gene: TRBV2
D gene: .
CDR3 DNA: TGTGCCACCGTGGCCTACAATGAGCAGTTCTTC
CDR3 protein: CATVAYNEQFF

clone size: .
J gene: TRBJ2-7
V gene: TRBV19
D gene: .
CDR3 DNA: TGTGCCAGTAGTACGAACAGGCCTTCCGTCGAGCAGTACTTC
CDR3 protein: CASSTNRPSVEQYF

clone size: .
J gene: TRBJ1-1
V gene: TRBV9
D gene: TRBD1
CDR3 DNA: TGTGCCAGCAGCGTAGGGGGACAGGGGGCGAACACTGAAGCTTTCTTT
CDR3 protein: CASSVGGQGANTEAFF

clone size: .
J gene: TRBJ2-7
V gene: TRBV6-5
D gene: TRBD2
CDR3 DNA: TGTGCCAGCAGTTACCCCCAGACAGCGGGAGAACAGTACTTC
CDR3 protein: CASSYPQTAGEQYF

clone size: few
J gene: TRBJ1-2
V gene: TRBV6-1
D gene: .
CDR3 DNA: TGTGCCAGCACGGGAGACTATGGCTACACCTTC
CDR3 protein: CASTGDYGYTF

clone size: .
J gene: TRBJ2-2
V gene: TRBV12-5
D gene: TRBD2
CDR3 DNA: TGTGCTAGTGGTTCCCAGCGGGAGGCGGGCACCGGGGAGCTGTTTTTT
CDR3 protein: CASGSQREAGTGELFF

clone size: .
J gene: TRBJ2-5
V gene: TRBV28
D gene: .
CDR3 DNA: TGTGCCAGCAGTTTAATCTCTGGGTGGGTGCAGTACTTC
CDR3 protein: CASSLISGWVQYF

clone size: .
J gene: TRBJ2-2
V gene: TRBV27
D gene: .
CDR3 DNA: TGTGCCAGCAAGCAGTTTACAATCTCAGGGGTAGGGAACACCGGGGAGCTGTTTTTT
CDR3 protein: CASKQFTISGVGNTGELFF

clone size: .
J gene: TRBJ1-1
V gene: TRBV25-1
D gene: .
CDR3 DNA: TGTGCCAGCAGTGAATTTCAGGGGACTGAAGCTTTCTTT
CDR3 protein: CASSEFQGTEAFF